One T cell receptor beta chain is described in this entry. The antigen is undetermined. The germline V gene encodes CDR1 SGHAT and CDR2 FQNNGV. V gave up 8 bases and J gave up 4 bases; unmatched junction bases: 8. The CDR3 loop spans 15 amino acids. This sample is part of a study of shared clonotypes between healthy human individuals. Across the whole study: There were three CD4 naive, three CD4 memory, two CD8 naive and one CD8 memory plates per donor. Whole-study results and caveats: How much donors shared clonotypes was expected to be affected by sequencing depth.

Some clones are missing from TCRdb's copy, which holds only in-frame ones; the method was immunoSEQ multiplex PCR. The sample records about 2.4 million clones, 93% being singletons. The sample taken for sequencing was naive CD4+ T cells from PBMCs. Subset of the sample: CD45RA+ positively selected. The rearrangement joins TRBV11-2 to TRBJ2-1, with 10 bases identical to TRBD1. The source of this sequence is a man aged 18 to 29 in good health. Some clones in this sample may be carry-over from other donors' samples. CDR3 sequence reads: CASQRGTGAYNEQFF. The CDR3 DNA is TGTGCCAGCCAACGCGGGACAGGGGCTTACAATGAGCAGTTCTTC.